One sample yielded the 9 T cell receptor beta chains listed below, sequenced in a study of cytomegalovirus exposure and HLA in healthy donors. Measured with immunoSEQ multiplex PCR; TCRdb has only the in-frame clones, and not every one. The repertoire holds about 180,000 clones, with around 86% as singletons. Sequencing was performed on PBMCs. The receptors here all came from a man aged 18 to 35 in good health and CMV-seropositive.

A remark on this clone: One junction end disagrees with the germline gene, perhaps due to a read error. The genes are TRBV7-7 and TRBJ2-1; weak D call: TRBD1 (6 bases). Germline V CDR1 and CDR2: SSHAT, FNYEAQ (reference sequence). The CDR3 consists of 13 residues. CDR3 residues: CASSPQQGNEQFF. CDR3 sequence (DNA): TGTGCTAGCAGCCCTCAACAGGGAAATGAGCAGTTCTTC.

The chain employs TRBV5-1 and TRBJ2-2; weak D call: TRBD2 (7 bases). Germline V gene sequence: CDR1 SGHRS, CDR2 YFSETQ. The CDR3 is 17 amino acids. Trimming stripped 0 bases from V and 4 bases from J, with 16 bases between. The CDR3 DNA reads TGCGCCAGCAGCTTGGAGGCTGGGGGGGCCGGCACCGGGGAGCTGTTTTTT. Translation gives CASSLEAGGAGTGELFF.

V gene TRBV28 combines with J gene TRBJ2-7; weak D call: TRBD1 (6 bases). The CDR3 has 16 residues. CDR1 and CDR2 from the germline V gene are MDHEN and SYDVKM. V lost 3 bases, J lost 4 bases, and 19 bases lay in between. The CDR3 DNA follows: TGTGCCAGCAGTTTCTATTGGACAGTTGGGGTTTACGAGCAGTACTTC. It yields the protein CASSFYWTVGVYEQYF.

This chain uses TRBV7-2 with TRBJ2-7; no clear D. V was clipped by 3 bases and J by 6 bases, with 12 bases between them. CDR3 length equals 13 residues. Germline loops: CDR1 SGHTA, CDR2 FQGNSA. This CDR3 is CASSFVSVSEQYF. The CDR3 DNA sequence: TGTGCCAGCAGCTTCGTGTCGGTGAGCGAGCAGTACTTC.

This sequence joins TRBV6-5 and TRBJ1-2, with TRBD1 as a possible D gene (5 bases). Trimming cost V 6 bases and J 4 bases, with 9 bases left between them. This CDR3 has 12 amino acids. From germline, CDR1 is MNHEY and CDR2 SVGAGI. The chain's CDR3 is CASSRQPYGYTF. In DNA, the CDR3 is TGTGCCAGCAGCCGACAGCCCTATGGCTACACCTTC.

The chain has TRBV28 and TRBJ2-5; tentative D call: TRBD1 (5 bases). The length of the CDR3 is 12 residues. Trimming took 5 bases from V and 7 from J, leaving 11 bases between them. CDR1 and CDR2 (germline): MDHEN, SYDVKM. The CDR3: CASSQVRVTQYF. As DNA, the CDR3 is TGTGCCAGCAGTCAGGTCAGGGTGACCCAGTACTTC.

This clone appeared a single time. One end of the junction fails to match germline, which may point to a read error. The CDR3 bases are TGTGCTAGCAGCCTCTACATAGCGGGAGGGCCTAAGGATGAGCAGTTCTTC. Translating gives CASSLYIAGGPKDEQFF. The chain joins TRBV7-7 to TRBJ2-1, with TRBD2 matching 11 bases. CDR1 and CDR2 (germline): SSHAT, FNYEAQ (reference sequence). The CDR3 is made up of 17 amino acids.

The gene calls are TRBV19 and TRBJ1-5, with D tentatively TRBD1 (5 bases). Germline-derived CDR1 and CDR2 are LNHDA and SQIVND (reference sequence). The length of the CDR3 is 16 residues. The ends were cut back, 7 bases at V and 0 bases at J, with 16 bases in the middle. The CDR3 region is CASKTRTLNSNQPQHF. The CDR3 DNA reads as TGTGCCAGTAAAACGCGGACACTCAATAGCAATCAGCCCCAGCATTTT.

The chain employs TRBV2 and TRBJ2-1; TRBD1 might be the D (6 bases). V gave up 5 bases and J gave up 5 bases, with 13 bases separating them. Germline V gives CDR1 SNHLY, CDR2 FYNNEI. CDR3 length: 14 amino acids. CDR3 residues: CASSMFGQNNEQFF. In DNA form, the CDR3 reads TGTGCCAGCAGTATGTTCGGACAGAACAATGAGCAGTTCTTC.